This T cell receptor beta chain was sequenced for a study of PD-1 blockade in mismatch repair-deficient tumors (dated by TCRdb to 2016 to 2017). General notes on the study: Between September 2013 and September 2016, the trial enrolled some 91 consecutive patients with roughly 13 mismatch repair-deficient cancer types, every one of whom had been previously treated and was progressing. Tumor-associated T cell clones in the peripheral blood of patients responding to PD-1 blockade were tracked using deep sequencing of TCR CDR3 regions. Summary of the overall study and its limitations: Clones residing in the tumor, which were often undetectable in blood before treatment, expanded quickly after pembrolizumab and then contracted, generally before radiologic responses.

Taken from cysteine to phenylalanine, the CDR3 has 20 residues. Of all the DNA, just the CDR3 is kept, 60 bases in frame from base 1. As encoded in the germline V gene (reference sequence), CDR1 is SGHNT while CDR2 is YYREEE. Trimming accounts for 0 bases at V and 0 bases at J, while the number of junction bases matched to no gene is 9. The library was obtained by the immunoSEQ multiplex PCR assay. TCRdb re-hosts the immuneACCESS table, in-frame sequences only. Its copies lack some clones; in the studies checked, an unresolved V gene accounts for under half of them, and the cause for the rest is not known. The table for this sample lists over 100,000 clones; roughly 80% of them were counted only once. Clones ranked in the top ten supply 4.5% to 5.5% of the sample. For every enrolled patient, mismatch repair deficiency was confirmed by either polymerase chain reaction or immunohistochemistry. TCR sequencing was carried out for a few patients who responded to pembrolizumab therapy. The phase II trial prospectively evaluated PD-1 blockade with pembrolizumab in advanced mismatch repair-deficient cancers, independent of tissue of origin. Peripheral blood T cell samples were serially collected before and at multiple times after PD-1 blockade was started. Blood sampling time points were reported as weeks after the first dose of pembrolizumab.

As to this clone: Its antigen is unknown. No quality values exist for individual bases; no much larger clone is one base distant.

The starting material was peripheral blood, obtained roughly 60 weeks after starting pembrolizumab. The sequence was obtained from an adult with mismatch repair-deficient cancer. The sequence is built from TRBV5-4 and TRBJ2-5; 15 bases in between match TRBD2. The nucleotide sequence reads TGTGCCAGCAGCTTGGGGCCCCCGGGACTAGCGGGAGGCTACCAAGAGACCCAGTACTTC. Translated, it reads CASSLGPPGLAGGYQETQYF.